Shown below are 9 T cell receptor beta chains from a single sample sequenced in a study of blood T cell repertoires in COVID-19. Repertoires were generated with immunoSEQ multiplex PCR, while TCRdb's copy carries only in-frame clones and drops some. Of around 300,000 clones listed, 70% to 90% are singletons. The source material was peripheral blood. All receptors come from a woman in her sixties or seventies with acute or convalescent COVID-19.

The chain employs TRBV20-1 and TRBJ2-5, with a possible D match to TRBD2 (6 bases). CDR1 is DFQATT and CDR2 is SNEGSKA in the germline V gene (reference sequence). V lost 3 bases and J lost 5, with 7 bases in between. This CDR3 is 11 amino acids long. The CDR3 loop is CSAREGETQYF. The CDR3 DNA reads as TGCAGTGCTAGGGAGGGGGAGACCCAGTACTTC.

To note about this clone: The same CDR3 is also encoded by other DNA sequences in this sample. This rearrangement joins TRBV7-9 to TRBJ1-2, with a weak D call TRBD1 (5 bases). There are 14 residues in the CDR3. Germline V CDR1 and CDR2: SEHNR, FQNEAQ (reference sequence). The V end lost 3 bases, the J end lost 4 bases, and 12 bases lay between the germline ends. The CDR3, as DNA: TGTGCCAGCAGCTTGAGTGGGGCCTCCTATGGCTACACCTTC. This codes for CASSLSGASYGYTF.

CDR3 sequence: CAWSRISDRAKGIRVGREQYF. The CDR3 DNA sequence: TGTGCCTGGAGTCGAATCTCGGACAGGGCGAAGGGAATAAGAGTCGGCCGCGAGCAGTACTTC. The chain recombines TRBV30 with TRBJ2-7, with 8 bases lining up with TRBD1. Losses at the gene ends were 2 bases for V and 6 bases for J; bases not matched to a gene: 30. Per germline, CDR1 GTSNPN and CDR2 SVGIG (reference sequence). This CDR3 is 21 amino acids long.

This clone has at least ten counts. This chain links TRBV7-6 with TRBJ2-5, with 8 bases identical to TRBD2. Germline trimming cut 5 bases from V and 0 bases from J; bases unmatched to any gene: 11. The CDR3 extends over 17 amino acids. Per the germline V gene, CDR1 is SGHVS and CDR2 is FNYEAQ. The CDR3: CASSAPRGGGHQETQYF. As DNA, the CDR3 is TGTGCCAGCAGCGCCCCGAGGGGCGGGGGGCACCAAGAGACCCAGTACTTC.

The chain carries TRBV7-9 and TRBJ2-3, with TRBD2 as a possible D gene (6 bases). This CDR3 region has 15 residues. Germline V gene lookup returns CDR1 SEHNR and CDR2 FQNEAQ (reference sequence). Trimming shortened V by 3 bases and J by 2 bases, and 12 bases separated the two germline ends. This chain's CDR3 is CASSFARGTTDTQYF. DNA of the CDR3: TGTGCCAGCAGCTTCGCTCGCGGGACCACAGATACGCAGTATTTT.

The chain uses TRBV27 and TRBJ1-2, with 9 bases aligning to TRBD1. This CDR3 is 14 amino acids long. Losses at the gene ends were 0 bases for V and 8 bases for J; bases not matched to a gene: 4. Germline loops: CDR1 MNHEY, CDR2 SMNVEV (reference sequence). As DNA, the CDR3 is TGTGCCAGCAGTTTATCGGGGACAGGGAGAGGCTACACCTTC. It codes for CASSLSGTGRGYTF.

This clone has more than one count but fewer than ten. V is TRBV7-9 and J is TRBJ1-2; D may be TRBD1 (6 bases). The germline V gene has CDR1 SEHNR and CDR2 FQNEAQ (reference sequence). CDR3 length: 13 amino acids. The germline V and J ends were trimmed by 0 bases and 13 bases, with 15 bases remaining between them. The CDR3 is CASSLAQGNRCTF. Written as DNA, the CDR3 is TGTGCCAGCAGCTTAGCTCAGGGGAATCGCTGCACCTTC.

The chain is built from TRBV30 and TRBJ2-7, with TRBD1 matching over 8 bases. The CDR3 has 13 amino acids. V lost 4 bases, J lost 6 bases, and 8 bases stayed unmatched. In germline, CDR1 is GTSNPN, CDR2 SVGIG (reference sequence). As DNA, the CDR3 is TGTGCCTGGATTGGCTCAGGGGGCTCCGAGCAGTACTTC. Its protein is CAWIGSGGSEQYF.

This sequence joins TRBV12-3 or TRBV12-4 and TRBJ1-2; D possibly corresponds to TRBD1 (5 bases). There are 13 residues in the CDR3. The V end was cut by 7 bases, the J end by 7 bases, with 16 bases between. The CDR3 DNA follows: TGTGCCAGCACCCCCCGCGGGGGGGGTGGCTACACCTTC. It specifies CASTPRGGGGYTF.